The rows below give T cell receptor beta chains drawn from one sample of a study of Ad26.COV2.S vaccination and SARS-CoV-2 variants. The data were produced by immunoSEQ multiplex PCR, yet TCRdb's version contains in-frame clones alone and is incomplete. This sample carries around 450,000 clones, 80% to 95% of them seen once, and the ten largest clones take more than 10%. The starting material was peripheral blood, obtained in a trial of Ad26.COV2.S vaccine versus placebo. These receptors originate from a person aged 18-60 years who received the Ad26.COV2.S COVID-19 vaccine or a placebo. The conserved cysteine and the conserved F or W are not part of the CDR3 here. D genes are given only for firm matches.

v_call | d_call | cdr3_aa
TRBV19 | NA | ASTNPQGSNQPQH
TRBV11-2 | NA | ASSSQGYEQY
TRBV6-1 | TRBD2 | ASSGTSGTLLSYEQY
TRBV7-8 | NA | ASSLGADTQY
TRBV20-1 | NA | SAATGYT
TRBV30 | NA | AWATLSGNTIY
TRBV9 | NA | ASSASLGGPSSYNEQF
TRBV18 | NA | ASSFSEGSYNEQF
TRBV7-3 | NA | ASSLGRGKTYEQY
TRBV18 | NA | ASSQGSDNQPQH
TRBV19 | NA | ASSNPPGMATEAF
TRBV18 | NA | ASSPPATYEQY
TRBV3-1/TRBV3-2 | TRBD2 | ASSQERLAPQETQY
TRBV19 | NA | ASSIVRGESYEQY
TRBV7-2 | TRBD2 | ASSRRTSGAYEQY
TRBV5-6 | NA | ASSQSGDTQY
TRBV5-1 | NA | ASSLGLAEPSTDTQY
TRBV5-4 | TRBD1 | ASSLTGTGYGYT
TRBV5-1 | NA | ASSLVGGNTEAF
TRBV4-3 | TRBD2 | ASSQKLGLAGGPNHEQY
TRBV29-1 | NA | SVEDESKSSYNEQF
TRBV27 | NA | ASSFSSRGVTEAF
TRBV2 | NA | ASSAEGDIQY
TRBV11-3 | NA | ASSFVGGEQY
TRBV10-3 | NA | ASRGVGELF
TRBV20-1 | NA | SASGEGVLYGYT
TRBV7-2 | NA | ASSLDRRGITYNEQF
TRBV19 | TRBD1 | ASWSRDRAQNTGELF
TRBV5-1 | NA | ASSLVPNTEAF
TRBV24-1 | NA | ATSDPGRAYGYT
TRBV2 | NA | ASSEIFSGANVLT
TRBV19 | TRBD1 | ASSIGGQVRNEQF
TRBV28 | NA | ASSFKLPDTQY
TRBV7-2 | TRBD1 | ASSPRQGGGTDTQY
TRBV7-8 | TRBD1 | ASSLATGQGLYNEQF
TRBV27 | NA | ASSLIRGSDQPQH
TRBV2 | NA | ASRQGWNTEAF
TRBV2 | TRBD1 | ASRGGQGAYEQY
TRBV6-2/TRBV6-3 | NA | ASNPKEWYEQY
TRBV6-6 | NA | ASSWNEGRTNEKLF
TRBV5-4 | NA | ASSPNEETEAF
TRBV5-6 | NA | ASSLGEREWVPYEQY